The 27 T cell receptor beta chains below were found in one sample sequenced in a study of blood T cell repertoires in COVID-19. Produced via immunoSEQ multiplex PCR; TCRdb's table is partial and in-frame only. The repertoire holds approximately 70,000 clones, with more than 65% as singletons. Sequencing used peripheral blood. The receptors stem from a woman between 45 and 65 years old with acute or convalescent COVID-19.

This sequence joins TRBV7-9 and TRBJ1-2, with a weak D call TRBD1 (5 bases). V was cut by 2 bases and J by 5 bases, with 18 bases left in between. This CDR3 has 16 residues. Germline loops: CDR1 SEHNR, CDR2 FQNEAQ (reference sequence). The CDR3 DNA sequence: TGTGCCAGCAGCTTATCTGCAGCTTTGGGGGGTTATGGCTACACCTTC. Protein: CASSLSAALGGYGYTF.

The chain employs TRBV23-1 and TRBJ1-5; 7 bases line up with TRBD1. TRBV23-1 is an ORF, and what it does is uncertain. This CDR3 contains 16 residues. J was trimmed by 4 bases and V by 5 bases; bases with no gene match: 11. The CDR3 bases are TGCGCCAGCAGTAGAAACCGGGACAGACATAATCAGCCCCAGCATTTT. Encoded protein: CASSRNRDRHNQPQHF.

The chain joins TRBV11-2 to TRBJ2-7; 12 bases agree with TRBD2. This CDR3 region has 15 residues. The V gene's germline CDR1 is SGHAT and CDR2 FQNNGV. Trimming took 4 bases from V and 2 from J; bases not matched to a gene: 3. The CDR3 region is CASSSTSGGTYEQYF. CDR3 nucleotide sequence: TGTGCCAGCAGCTCTACTAGCGGGGGGACCTACGAGCAGTACTTC. The variable domain in full, completed from reference TRBV11-2 and TRBJ2-7, reads EAGVAQSPRYKIIEKRQSVAFWCNPISGHATLYWYQQILGQGPKLLIQFQNNGVVDDSQLPKDRFSAERLKGVDSTLKIQPAKLEDSAVYLCASSSTSGGTYEQYFGPGTRLTVT.

This clone has only one observation. The rearrangement joins TRBV21-1 to TRBJ1-4; TRBD1, the D gene given by the table, was not confirmed from the DNA. TRBV21-1 is a recognized pseudogene. The CDR3 extends over 19 amino acids. The DNA for the CDR3 is TGTGCCAGCAGCAAAGAAGGGACAGGGGGGATGGCAATGAATGAAAAACTGTTTTTT. Its translation is CASSKEGTGGMAMNEKLFF.

J is TRBJ1-2 and V is TRBV5-4; 7 bases are a match to TRBD1. CDR3 length: 13 residues. CDR1 and CDR2 from the germline V gene are SGHNT and YYREEE (reference sequence). After removal of 3 bases from V and 7 bases from J, the junction contained 6 bases not matched to a gene. The CDR3 spells CASSSRQGSGYTF. The CDR3 DNA reads as TGTGCCAGCAGCTCCAGACAGGGTAGTGGCTACACCTTC.

The chain employs TRBV3-1 (or the pseudogene TRBV3-2) and TRBJ2-5, with 7 bases matching TRBD1. The ends lost 4 bases at V and 5 bases at J; junction bases unmatched: 7. Per germline, CDR1 LGHDT and CDR2 YNNKEL (reference sequence). This CDR3 spans 14 amino acids. The CDR3, as DNA: TGTGCCAGCAGCCGAGGGGGCTTCGGCGAGACCCAGTACTTC. It translates to CASSRGGFGETQYF.

This clone was recorded a few times. The chain couples TRBV7-9 to TRBJ2-3; 11 bases line up with TRBD1. With V trimmed by 5 bases and J by 5 bases, 6 bases remained unmatched. Germline CDR1 SEHNR, CDR2 FQNEAQ (reference sequence). This CDR3 comprises 15 residues. The CDR3 loop is CASSPDRGLEDTQYF. For the CDR3, the DNA is TGTGCCAGCAGCCCGGACAGGGGGCTTGAAGATACGCAGTATTTT.

The rearrangement uses TRBV12-5 and TRBJ2-5; no definite D call. CDR1 and CDR2 from the germline V gene are LGHNT and FRNRAP. This CDR3 has 15 residues. V lost 8 bases, J lost 0 bases, and 16 bases lay in between. In DNA, the CDR3 is TGTGCTAGTCGACGCCAAGCGAACAACCAAGAGACCCAGTACTTC. This translates into CASRRQANNQETQYF.

DNA for the CDR3: TGTGCCAGCAGCCCCCGGGGGGGCCGCAATGAGCAGTTCTTC. It encodes CASSPRGGRNEQFF. The rearrangement links TRBV7-6 to TRBJ2-1, with 8 positions matching TRBD2. The CDR3 loop spans 14 amino acids. Germline lookup yields CDR1 SGHVS and CDR2 FNYEAQ. The V segment lost 5 bases and the J segment 6 bases; nucleotides outside the gene matches: 6.

The chain carries TRBV15 and TRBJ2-5; 7 nucleotides match TRBD1. V shed 1 base and J 1 base; nucleotides not matched to a gene: 6. The CDR3 extends over 16 amino acids. Germline CDR1 reads LNHNV; CDR2 reads YYDKDF (reference sequence). CDR3 protein: CATSRGTGVGQETQYF. The CDR3 bases are TGTGCCACCAGCAGAGGAACAGGGGTTGGCCAAGAGACCCAGTACTTC.

The rearrangement joins TRBV29-1 to TRBJ1-5; 9 bases map to TRBD1. The J segment lost 2 bases and the V segment lost 4 bases, leaving 3 bases of the junction unmatched. The CDR3 covers 14 residues. Germline-derived CDR1 and CDR2 are SQVTM and ANQGSEA. The CDR3 DNA reads TGCAGCGTTGCACAGGGGGCTGGCAATCAGCCCCAGCATTTT. Protein: CSVAQGAGNQPQHF.

The chain joins TRBV2 to TRBJ1-1; 7 nucleotides align to TRBD1. CDR3 length equals 13 residues. Germline values: CDR1 SNHLY, CDR2 FYNNEI. The J segment lost 5 bases and the V segment lost 4 bases, leaving 4 bases of the junction unmatched. The CDR3 is CASSGQGRTEAFF. The CDR3 DNA reads as TGTGCCAGCAGTGGACAGGGTAGAACTGAAGCTTTCTTT. The full variable domain, its missing parts supplied by reference TRBV2 and TRBJ1-1, is EPEVTQTPSHQVTQMGQEVILRCVPISNHLYFYWYRQILGQKVEFLVSFYNNEISEKSEIFDDQFSVERPDGSNFTLKIRSTKLEDSAMYFCASSGQGRTEAFFGQGTRLTVV.

The chain employs TRBV2 and TRBJ1-3, with D perhaps TRBD1 (5 bases). The CDR3 is made up of 13 amino acids. The V end was cut by 8 bases, the J end by 0 bases, with 8 bases between. Germline lookup yields CDR1 SNHLY and CDR2 FYNNEI. CDR3 in amino acids: CASGQSSGNTIYF. CDR3 in DNA: TGTGCCAGCGGACAAAGCTCTGGAAACACCATATATTTT.

The chain recombines TRBV11-2 with TRBJ1-1; 7 bases match TRBD1. CDR1 SGHAT and CDR2 FQNNGV come from the germline V gene. There are 15 residues in the CDR3. Unmatched junction bases numbered 5, after V lost 3 bases and J lost 1 base. The chain's CDR3 is CASSLIGGANTEAFF. The CDR3 DNA sequence: TGTGCCAGCAGCTTGATAGGGGGCGCGAACACTGAAGCTTTCTTT.

This clone was seen just once. The rearrangement uses TRBV7-2 and TRBJ1-5; D remains unclear. V was shortened by 0 bases and J by 0 bases, with 3 bases between the two germline ends. The CDR3 sequence is 14 residues long. Germline V lookup: CDR1 SGHTA, CDR2 FQGNSA. CDR3 sequence reads: CASSLAASNQPQHF. The CDR3 DNA follows: TGTGCCAGCAGCTTAGCAGCTAGCAATCAGCCCCAGCATTTT.

The chain has TRBV28 and TRBJ2-3; D call uncertain. The V end lost 7 bases, the J end lost 3 bases, and 11 bases lay between the germline ends. This CDR3 region has 13 residues. Germline values: CDR1 MDHEN, CDR2 SYDVKM. CDR3 region: CASTQQMTDTQYF. The CDR3 DNA reads TGTGCCAGCACTCAACAGATGACAGATACGCAGTATTTT.

The rearrangement joins TRBV2 to TRBJ1-2; no clear D. The germline V gene has CDR1 SNHLY and CDR2 FYNNEI. The CDR3 loop spans 10 amino acids. V shed 9 bases and J shed 7 bases, with 9 bases lying between them. The CDR3, as DNA: TGTGCCAGGACGGGAAGTGGCTACACCTTC. This gives the protein CARTGSGYTF.

The gene calls are TRBV7-9 and TRBJ1-1, with no clear D. The germline CDR1 and CDR2 sequences are SEHNR and FQNEAQ (reference sequence). This CDR3 has 16 amino acids. Trimming stripped 5 bases from V and 3 bases from J, with 19 bases between. DNA of the CDR3: TGTGCCAGCAGCGCAACAGCCCAATCGAGGGACACTGAAGCTTTCTTT. Translating it yields CASSATAQSRDTEAFF.

The rearrangement links TRBV5-1 to TRBJ1-2; D may be TRBD1 (6 bases). This CDR3 is built from 15 residues. Germline values: CDR1 SGHRS, CDR2 YFSETQ. Trimming took off 0 bases at V and 5 bases at J, with 14 bases between the two ends. DNA of the CDR3: TGCGCCAGCAGCTTGGGACAGGCCTCGAGTTATGGCTACACCTTC. It yields the protein CASSLGQASSYGYTF. The full variable domain, its missing parts supplied by reference TRBV5-1 and TRBJ1-2, is KAGVTQTPRYLIKTRGQQVTLSCSPISGHRSVSWYQQTPGQGLQFLFEYFSETQRNKGNFPGRFSGRQFSNSRSEMNVSTLELGDSALYLCASSLGQASSYGYTFGSGTRLTVV.

The chain links TRBV10-3 to TRBJ1-2; D possibly corresponds to TRBD1 (6 bases). CDR1 ENHRY and CDR2 SYGVKD come from the germline V gene. With 6 bases removed from V and 4 bases from J, the gap between germline ends came to 18 bases. The CDR3 extends over 15 amino acids. CDR3 amino acids: CAIREGQGYAYGYTF. DNA of the CDR3: TGTGCCATCAGGGAAGGGCAGGGGTACGCCTATGGCTACACCTTC.

The chain uses TRBV7-9 and TRBJ2-7; 9 positions match TRBD2. V lost 5 bases to trimming and J lost 1 base; unmatched junction nucleotides: 3. The CDR3 contains 14 residues. The germline CDR1 and CDR2 sequences are SEHNR and FQNEAQ (reference sequence). CDR3 DNA: TGTGCCAGCAGCCTTGCGGGGGGGTCCTACGAGCAGTACTTC. This gives the protein CASSLAGGSYEQYF.

This chain joins TRBV5-1 and TRBJ2-1, with 7 bases fitting TRBD2. V trimming: 1 base; J trimming: 10 bases; junction bases outside the gene matches: 8. The germline V gene has CDR1 SGHRS and CDR2 YFSETQ. This CDR3 is 14 amino acids long. CDR3 sequence (DNA): TGCGCCAGCAGCTTGAGGTCCTGGGAGGGGGAGCAGTTCTTC. Its protein is CASSLRSWEGEQFF.

The chain is built from TRBV10-3 and TRBJ1-2, with D maybe TRBD1 (5 bases). Deletions cut 4 bases from V and 8 bases from J, with 11 bases between. Germline CDR1 ENHRY, CDR2 SYGVKD. This CDR3 is 12 amino acids long. CDR3 in amino acids: CAISAGGRGYTF. The CDR3 nucleotides are TGTGCCATCAGTGCCGGGGGGAGAGGCTACACCTTC.

The V call is TRBV7-8, the J call TRBJ1-2, with D possibly matching TRBD1 (5 bases). The CDR3 loop spans 15 amino acids. V lost 1 base and J lost 6, with 15 bases in between. Germline CDR1 reads SGHVS; CDR2 reads FQNEAQ. As DNA, the CDR3 is TGTGCCAGCAGCTTAGGGGGGGGTGTAAGGGATGGCTACACCTTC. This gives the protein CASSLGGGVRDGYTF. Using reference TRBV7-8 and TRBJ1-2 for the parts outside the CDR3, the full variable domain is GAGVSQSPRYKVAKRGQDVALRCDPISGHVSLFWYQQALGQGPEFLTYFQNEAQLDKSGLPSDRFFAERPEGSVSTLKIQRTQQEDSAVYLCASSLGGGVRDGYTFGSGTRLTVV.

V and J are TRBV3-1 (or the pseudogene TRBV3-2) and TRBJ2-7; weak D call: TRBD2 (7 bases). Germline V lookup: CDR1 LGHDT, CDR2 YNNKEL (reference sequence). Trimming removed 8 bases at V and 3 bases at J, with 14 bases between. The length of the CDR3 is 13 residues. CDR3 nucleotides: TGTGCCAGCCAACAGAGGGGGGGCTACGAGCAGTACTTC. It encodes CASQQRGGYEQYF.

This clone has more than one count but fewer than ten. This rearrangement joins TRBV10-3 to TRBJ1-5; D is uncertain. The CDR3 extends over 13 amino acids. V lost 2 bases to trimming and J lost 4 bases, with 6 bases between them. In germline, CDR1 is ENHRY, CDR2 SYGVKD. CDR3 in DNA: TGTGCCATCAGTGAGGCCAGAAATCAGCCCCAGCATTTT. Protein: CAISEARNQPQHF.

As regards this clone: Other DNA sequences of this sample code for an identical CDR3. The chain recombines TRBV27 with TRBJ2-3; D remains ambiguous. The germline V gene encodes CDR1 MNHEY and CDR2 SMNVEV (reference sequence). The CDR3 runs 14 residues. The V end was cut by 0 bases, the J end by 1 base, with 5 bases between. The CDR3 region is CASSLSAGTDTQYF. The CDR3 region has the DNA TGTGCCAGCAGTTTATCGGCAGGCACAGATACGCAGTATTTT.